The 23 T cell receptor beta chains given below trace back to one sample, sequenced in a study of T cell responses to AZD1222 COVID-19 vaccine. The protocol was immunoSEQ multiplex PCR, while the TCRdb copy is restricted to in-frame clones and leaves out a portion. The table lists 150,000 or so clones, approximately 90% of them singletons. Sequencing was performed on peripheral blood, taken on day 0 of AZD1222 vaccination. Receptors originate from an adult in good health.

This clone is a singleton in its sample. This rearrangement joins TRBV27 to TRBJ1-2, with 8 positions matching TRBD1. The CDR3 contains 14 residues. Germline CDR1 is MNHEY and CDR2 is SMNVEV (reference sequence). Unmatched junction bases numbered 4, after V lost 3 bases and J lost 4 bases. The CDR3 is CASSFGQGTYGYTF. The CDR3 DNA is TGTGCCAGCAGTTTCGGACAGGGCACCTATGGCTACACCTTC.

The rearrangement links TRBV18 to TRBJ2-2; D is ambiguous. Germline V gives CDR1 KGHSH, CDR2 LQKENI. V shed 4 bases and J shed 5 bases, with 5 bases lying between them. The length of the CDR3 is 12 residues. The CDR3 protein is CASSLSTGELFF. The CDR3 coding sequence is TGTGCCAGCTCACTTTCTACCGGGGAGCTGTTTTTT.

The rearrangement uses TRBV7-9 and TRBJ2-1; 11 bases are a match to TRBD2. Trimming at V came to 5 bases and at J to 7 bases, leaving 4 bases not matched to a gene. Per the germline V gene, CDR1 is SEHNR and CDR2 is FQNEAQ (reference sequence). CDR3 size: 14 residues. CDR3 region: CASSHSGRGNEQFF. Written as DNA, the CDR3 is TGTGCCAGCAGCCATAGCGGGAGGGGGAATGAGCAGTTCTTC.

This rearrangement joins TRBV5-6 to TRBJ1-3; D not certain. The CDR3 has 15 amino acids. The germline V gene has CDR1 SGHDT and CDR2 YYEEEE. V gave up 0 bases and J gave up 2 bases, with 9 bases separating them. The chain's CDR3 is CASSLGARAGNTIYF. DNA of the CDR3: TGTGCCAGCAGCTTGGGTGCGAGGGCTGGAAACACCATATATTTT.

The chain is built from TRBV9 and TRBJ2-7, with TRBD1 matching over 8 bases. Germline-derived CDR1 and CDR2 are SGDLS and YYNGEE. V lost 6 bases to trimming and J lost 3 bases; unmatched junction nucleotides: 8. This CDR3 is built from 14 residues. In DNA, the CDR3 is TGTGCCAGCACCGCCCGGGACAGGATCTACGAGCAGTACTTC. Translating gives CASTARDRIYEQYF.

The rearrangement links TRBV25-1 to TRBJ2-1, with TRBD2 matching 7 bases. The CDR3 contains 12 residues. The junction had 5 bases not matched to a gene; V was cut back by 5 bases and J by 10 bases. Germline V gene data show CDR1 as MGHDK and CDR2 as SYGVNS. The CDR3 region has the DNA TGTGCCAGCAGTTCGGGAGGTCGAGAGCAGTTCTTC. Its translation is CASSSGGREQFF. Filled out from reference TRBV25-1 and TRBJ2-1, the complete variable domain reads EADIYQTPRYLVIGTGKKITLECSQTMGHDKMYWYQQDPGMELHLIHYSYGVNSTEKGDLSSESTVSRIRTEHFPLTLESARPSHTSQYLCASSSGGREQFFGPGTRLTVL.

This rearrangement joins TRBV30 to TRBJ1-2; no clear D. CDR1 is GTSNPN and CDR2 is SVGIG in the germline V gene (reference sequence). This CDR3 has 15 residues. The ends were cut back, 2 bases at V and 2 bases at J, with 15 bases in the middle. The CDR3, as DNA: TGTGCCTGGAGTTATGGAGGGCCCGGGAACTATGGCTACACCTTC. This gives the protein CAWSYGGPGNYGYTF.

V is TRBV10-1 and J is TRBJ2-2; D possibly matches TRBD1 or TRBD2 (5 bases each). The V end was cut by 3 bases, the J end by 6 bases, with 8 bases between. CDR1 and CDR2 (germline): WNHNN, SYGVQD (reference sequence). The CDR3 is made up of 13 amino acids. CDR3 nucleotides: TGCGCCAGCAGTGACCGAGGGGCCGGGGAGCTGTTTTTT. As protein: CASSDRGAGELFF.

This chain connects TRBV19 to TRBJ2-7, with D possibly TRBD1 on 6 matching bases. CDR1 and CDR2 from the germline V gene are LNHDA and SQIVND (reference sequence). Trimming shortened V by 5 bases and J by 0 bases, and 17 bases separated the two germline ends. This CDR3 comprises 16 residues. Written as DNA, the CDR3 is TGTGCCAGTAGTCTCGGGTCGGACAGTCTCTCCTACGAGCAGTACTTC. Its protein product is CASSLGSDSLSYEQYF.

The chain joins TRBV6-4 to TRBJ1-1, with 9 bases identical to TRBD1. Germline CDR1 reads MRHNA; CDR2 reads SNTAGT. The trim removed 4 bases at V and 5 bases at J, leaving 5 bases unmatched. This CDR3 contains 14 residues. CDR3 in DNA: TGTGCCAGCAGTGTTGACAGGGGGGGGACTGAAGCTTTCTTT. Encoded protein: CASSVDRGGTEAFF.

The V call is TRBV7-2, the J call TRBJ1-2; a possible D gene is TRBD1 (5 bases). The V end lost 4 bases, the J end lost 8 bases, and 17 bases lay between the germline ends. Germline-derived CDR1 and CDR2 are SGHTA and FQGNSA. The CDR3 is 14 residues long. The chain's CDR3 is CASSYRDPQKGYTF. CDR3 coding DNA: TGTGCCAGCAGCTATCGGGACCCTCAAAAGGGCTACACCTTC.

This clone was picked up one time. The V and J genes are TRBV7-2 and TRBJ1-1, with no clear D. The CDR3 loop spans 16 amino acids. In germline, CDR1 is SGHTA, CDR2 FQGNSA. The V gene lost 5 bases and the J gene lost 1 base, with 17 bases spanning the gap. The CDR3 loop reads CASSLLTAAANTEAFF. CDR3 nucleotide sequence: TGTGCCAGCAGCCTCCTAACCGCTGCTGCGAACACTGAAGCTTTCTTT.

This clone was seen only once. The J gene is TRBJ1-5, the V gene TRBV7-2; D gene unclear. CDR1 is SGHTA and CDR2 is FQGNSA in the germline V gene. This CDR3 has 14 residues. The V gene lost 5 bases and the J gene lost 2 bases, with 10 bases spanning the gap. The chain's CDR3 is CASSQQRGNQPQHF. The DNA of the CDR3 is TGTGCCAGCAGCCAACAAAGGGGCAATCAGCCCCAGCATTTT.

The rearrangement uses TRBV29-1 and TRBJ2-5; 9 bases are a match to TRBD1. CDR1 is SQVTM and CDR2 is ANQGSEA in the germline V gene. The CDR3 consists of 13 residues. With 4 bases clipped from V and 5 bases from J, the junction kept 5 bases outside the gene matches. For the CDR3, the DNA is TGCAGCGTTGCCTGGACAGGGGCGGAGACCCAGTACTTC. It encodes CSVAWTGAETQYF. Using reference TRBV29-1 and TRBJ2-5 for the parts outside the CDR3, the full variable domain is SAVISQKPSRDICQRGTSLTIQCQVDSQVTMMFWYRQQPGQSLTLIATANQGSEATYESGFVIDKFPISRPNLTFSTLTVSNMSPEDSSIYLCSVAWTGAETQYFGPGTRLLVL.

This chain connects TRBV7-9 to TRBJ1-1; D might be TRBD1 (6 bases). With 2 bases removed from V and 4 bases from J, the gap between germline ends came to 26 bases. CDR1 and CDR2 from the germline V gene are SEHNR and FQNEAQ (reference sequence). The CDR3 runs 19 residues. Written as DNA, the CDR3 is TGTGCCAGCAGCTTAAATATCGGGCTGGCAGGGGCCTGGGGCACTGAAGCTTTCTTT. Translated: CASSLNIGLAGAWGTEAFF.

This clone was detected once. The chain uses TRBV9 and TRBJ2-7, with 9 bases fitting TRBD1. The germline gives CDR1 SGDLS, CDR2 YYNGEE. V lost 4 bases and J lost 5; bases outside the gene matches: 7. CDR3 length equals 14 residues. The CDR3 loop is CASSPGDRVHEQYF. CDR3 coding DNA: TGTGCCAGCAGCCCCGGGGACAGGGTACACGAGCAGTACTTC.

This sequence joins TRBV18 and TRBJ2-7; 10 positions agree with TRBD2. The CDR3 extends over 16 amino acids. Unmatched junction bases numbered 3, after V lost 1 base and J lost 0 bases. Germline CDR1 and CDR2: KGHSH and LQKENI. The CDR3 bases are TGTGCCAGCTCACCACGGACTAGCGGTTCCTCCTACGAGCAGTACTTC. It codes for CASSPRTSGSSYEQYF.

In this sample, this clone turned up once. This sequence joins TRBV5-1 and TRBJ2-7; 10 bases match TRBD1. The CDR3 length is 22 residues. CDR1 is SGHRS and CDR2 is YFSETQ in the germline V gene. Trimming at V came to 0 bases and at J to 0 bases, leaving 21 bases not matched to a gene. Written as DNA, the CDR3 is TGCGCCAGCAGCTTGGTATCTGTTTGGGGACAGGGGCCTGAAACTCTCTCCTACGAGCAGTACTTC. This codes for CASSLVSVWGQGPETLSYEQYF.

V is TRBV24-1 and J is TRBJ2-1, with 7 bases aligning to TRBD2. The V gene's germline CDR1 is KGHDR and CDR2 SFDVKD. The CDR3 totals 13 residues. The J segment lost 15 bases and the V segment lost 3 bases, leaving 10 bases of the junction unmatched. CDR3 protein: CATSDLSGQFRFF. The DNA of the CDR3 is TGTGCCACCAGTGATCTTAGCGGGCAATTCCGGTTCTTC.

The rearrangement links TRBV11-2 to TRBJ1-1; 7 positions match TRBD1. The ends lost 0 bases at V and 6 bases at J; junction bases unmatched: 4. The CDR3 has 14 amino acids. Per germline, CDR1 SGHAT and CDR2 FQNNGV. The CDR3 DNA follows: TGTGCCAGCAGCTTAGAGACAGGGATGGCTGAAGCTTTCTTT. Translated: CASSLETGMAEAFF. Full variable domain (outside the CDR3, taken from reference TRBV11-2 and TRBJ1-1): EAGVAQSPRYKIIEKRQSVAFWCNPISGHATLYWYQQILGQGPKLLIQFQNNGVVDDSQLPKDRFSAERLKGVDSTLKIQPAKLEDSAVYLCASSLETGMAEAFFGQGTRLTVV.

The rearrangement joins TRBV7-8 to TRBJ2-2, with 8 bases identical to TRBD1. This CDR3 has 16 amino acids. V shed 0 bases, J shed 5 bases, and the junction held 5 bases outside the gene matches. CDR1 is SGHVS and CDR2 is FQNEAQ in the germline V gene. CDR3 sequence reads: CASSLALRTGTGELFF. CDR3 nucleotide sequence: TGTGCCAGCAGCTTAGCCCTACGGACAGGGACCGGGGAGCTGTTTTTT.

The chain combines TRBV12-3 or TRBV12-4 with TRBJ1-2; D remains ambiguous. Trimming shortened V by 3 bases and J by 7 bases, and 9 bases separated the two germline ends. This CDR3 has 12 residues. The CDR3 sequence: CASSFEATGYTF. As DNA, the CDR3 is TGTGCCAGCAGTTTCGAAGCGACTGGCTACACCTTC.

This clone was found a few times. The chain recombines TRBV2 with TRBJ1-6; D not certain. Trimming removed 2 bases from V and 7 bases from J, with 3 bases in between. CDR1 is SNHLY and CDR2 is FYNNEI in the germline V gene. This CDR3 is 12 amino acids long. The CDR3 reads CASSEHNSPLHF. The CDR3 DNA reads TGTGCCAGCAGTGAACACAATTCACCCCTCCACTTT.